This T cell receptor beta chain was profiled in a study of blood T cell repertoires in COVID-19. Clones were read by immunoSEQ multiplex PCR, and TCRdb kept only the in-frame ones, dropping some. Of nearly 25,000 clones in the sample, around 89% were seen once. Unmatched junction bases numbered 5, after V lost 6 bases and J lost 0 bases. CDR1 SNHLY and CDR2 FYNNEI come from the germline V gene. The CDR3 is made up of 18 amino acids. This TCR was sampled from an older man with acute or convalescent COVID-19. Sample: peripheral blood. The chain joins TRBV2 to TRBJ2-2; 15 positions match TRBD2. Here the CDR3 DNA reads TGTGCCAGCAGGGGGACTAGCGGGGGGCCCGCGAACACCGGGGAGCTGTTTTTT. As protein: CASRGTSGGPANTGELFF.